Listed here are 6 T cell receptor beta chains from one sample, sequenced in a study of blood T cell repertoires in COVID-19. Measured with immunoSEQ multiplex PCR; TCRdb has only the in-frame clones, and not every one. The sample includes 470,000 or so clones, approximately 90% of them seen just once. Sequencing was performed on peripheral blood. The receptors were gathered from a woman aged 25 to 39 with acute or convalescent COVID-19.

This chain joins TRBV2 and TRBJ2-5; the D gene is possibly TRBD2 (5 bases). V dropped 3 bases and J dropped 5 bases, with 28 bases sitting between them. Germline assignment: CDR1 SNHLY and CDR2 FYNNEI. CDR3 length: 19 amino acids. CDR3 in amino acids: CASSESLGASPLSRETQYF. The CDR3, as DNA: TGTGCCAGCAGTGAGAGTTTGGGAGCTAGCCCACTCTCTAGGGAGACCCAGTACTTC.

The chain employs TRBV30 and TRBJ2-5, with 11 bases that match TRBD2. With 4 bases clipped from V and 5 bases from J, the junction kept 18 bases outside the gene matches. CDR1 and CDR2 (germline): GTSNPN, SVGIG (reference sequence). This CDR3 spans 18 amino acids. The CDR3 region is CAWKSRVAGGQARETQYF. CDR3 DNA sequence: TGTGCCTGGAAGTCCCGGGTAGCGGGGGGGCAGGCTCGGGAGACCCAGTACTTC.

This chain connects TRBV6-5 to TRBJ2-7; weak D call: TRBD1 (5 bases). The V gene lost 8 bases and the J gene lost 0 bases, with 11 bases spanning the gap. The CDR3 loop spans 13 amino acids. Germline CDR1 and CDR2: MNHEY and SVGAGI. CDR3 bases: TGTGCCAGCCGACAGATAAACTCCTACGAGCAGTACTTC. Protein product: CASRQINSYEQYF.

This rearrangement joins TRBV18 to TRBJ1-3; D uncertain. Between the trimmed V and J ends, which lost 1 base and 0 bases, there was a span of 4 bases. Germline V gene data show CDR1 as KGHSH and CDR2 as LQKENI. There are 14 residues in the CDR3. The CDR3 spells CASSPQHSGNTIYF. Written as DNA, the CDR3 is TGTGCCAGCTCACCACAGCACTCTGGAAACACCATATATTTT.

The chain joins TRBV2 to TRBJ1-1, with a tentative D call TRBD1 (6 bases). Germline loops: CDR1 SNHLY, CDR2 FYNNEI. The CDR3 length is 15 residues. The V end lost 6 bases, the J end lost 0 bases, and 14 bases lay between the germline ends. The CDR3 coding sequence is TGTGCCAGCAGCCGAAGGGGGAGCATGAACACTGAAGCTTTCTTT. This codes for CASSRRGSMNTEAFF.

The chain is built from TRBV5-8 and TRBJ2-1; tentative D call: TRBD1 (5 bases). This CDR3 contains 15 residues. V lost 4 bases, J lost 2 bases, and 13 bases lay in between. The germline CDR1 and CDR2 sequences are SGHTS and YDEGEE. The CDR3 sequence: CASSKGVPPYNEQFF. DNA of the CDR3: TGTGCCAGCAGCAAAGGGGTGCCCCCCTACAATGAGCAGTTCTTC.